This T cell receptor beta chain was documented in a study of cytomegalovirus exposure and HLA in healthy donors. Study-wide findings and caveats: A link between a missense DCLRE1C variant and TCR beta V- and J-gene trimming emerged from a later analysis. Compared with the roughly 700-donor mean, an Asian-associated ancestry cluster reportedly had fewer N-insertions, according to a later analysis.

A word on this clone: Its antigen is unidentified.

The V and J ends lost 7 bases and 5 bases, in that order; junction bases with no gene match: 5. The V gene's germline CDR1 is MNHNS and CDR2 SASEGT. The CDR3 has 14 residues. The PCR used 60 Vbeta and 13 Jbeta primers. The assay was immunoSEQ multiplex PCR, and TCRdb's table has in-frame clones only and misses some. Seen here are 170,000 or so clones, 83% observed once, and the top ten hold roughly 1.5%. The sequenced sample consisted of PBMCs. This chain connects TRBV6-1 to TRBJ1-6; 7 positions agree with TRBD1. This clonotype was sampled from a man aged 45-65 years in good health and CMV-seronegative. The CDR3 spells CASTRQGHNSPLHF. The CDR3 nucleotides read TGTGCCAGCACCCGACAGGGCCATAATTCACCCCTCCACTTT.